Listed below are T cell receptor beta chains from one sample, sequenced in a study of cytomegalovirus exposure and HLA in healthy donors. Only in-frame clones appear in the TCRdb table, and some are missing; sequencing was by immunoSEQ multiplex PCR. The profile shows roughly 120,000 clones, around 90% of them singletons. The sequenced sample was PBMCs. The receptors stem from a young woman in good health and CMV-seronegative. Each CDR3 is given with its conserved first and last residue. Fields, in order: clone size, D gene, V gene, J gene, CDR3 DNA, CDR3 protein. The D gene is left open where the match is weak. Clone size appears in some rows only: once, few, many, or a class for an expanded clone.

NA,NA,TRBV6-1,TRBJ1-2,TGTGCCAGCAGTGAGGGGCTACCCTATGGCTACACCTTC,CASSEGLPYGYTF
NA,NA,TRBV5-1,TRBJ1-1,TGCGCCAGCAGCTTGACAGGACAGTTGGGGGTGAACACTGAAGCTTTCTTT,CASSLTGQLGVNTEAFF
NA,NA,TRBV28,TRBJ1-1,TGTGCCAGCAGTTTGGCGGGACTTGGGACTGAAGCTTTCTTT,CASSLAGLGTEAFF
NA,NA,TRBV4-2,TRBJ1-1,TGTGCCAGCAGCCAAAGCCCGAGCGTGGAAGCTTTCTTT,CASSQSPSVEAFF
NA,TRBD1,TRBV28,TRBJ2-7,TGTGCCAGCAGTTTATTCCTAGACAGGGTCTACGAGCAGTACTTC,CASSLFLDRVYEQYF
NA,TRBD1,TRBV27,TRBJ1-1,TGTGCCAGCAGTTTACAACAGGGGGCGGAAGCTTTCTTT,CASSLQQGAEAFF
NA,NA,TRBV5-1,TRBJ2-3,TGCGCCAGCAGCCCAGATCTTGACTCGCAGTATTTT,CASSPDLDSQYF
NA,TRBD2,TRBV6-1,TRBJ2-1,TGTGCCAGCAGTGAAATGGGGACTAGCGGGAGGAATGAGCAGTTCTTC,CASSEMGTSGRNEQFF
once,NA,TRBV7-3,TRBJ2-3,TGTGCCAGCAGCCCTCAGGGTATTGGGGATACGCAGTATTTT,CASSPQGIGDTQYF
NA,NA,TRBV19,TRBJ2-6,TGTGCCAGTAGTATTGGGGGGGGGCCGTTTGGGGCCAACGTCCTGACTTTC,CASSIGGGPFGANVLTF
few,NA,TRBV27,TRBJ1-2,TGTGCCAGCAGTGCGCAGGGGACGTATCTCGGCTACACCTTC,CASSAQGTYLGYTF
NA,TRBD1,TRBV4-3,TRBJ1-2,TGCGCCAGCAGCCCCCGATTCGGACAGGACAGCTATGGCTACACCTTC,CASSPRFGQDSYGYTF
NA,TRBD2,TRBV6-5,TRBJ2-1,TGTGCCAGCAGTTATGGCGGGGGGGCCTACAATGAGCAGTTCTTC,CASSYGGGAYNEQFF
NA,NA,TRBV10-3,TRBJ1-2,TGTGCCATCAGTGACACAGGGAAGTCCGGCTACACCTTC,CAISDTGKSGYTF
once,NA,TRBV4-2,TRBJ2-3,TGTGCCAGCAGCCAAGATAGAGGGGGGGCTACAGATACGCAGTATTTT,CASSQDRGGATDTQYF
NA,TRBD1,TRBV29-1,TRBJ2-7,TGCAGCGTATCCCGGGACAGGGGTAATCCCGACGAGCAGTACTTC,CSVSRDRGNPDEQYF
NA,TRBD2,TRBV5-1,TRBJ2-3,TGCGCCAGCAGCCCGGGAGGTAGGGATACGCAGTATTTT,CASSPGGRDTQYF
NA,TRBD1,TRBV29-1,TRBJ2-7,TGCAGCGTTGAACCCGAACGGACAGGGGACTACGAGCAGTACTTC,CSVEPERTGDYEQYF
NA,NA,TRBV5-1,TRBJ1-4,TGCGCCAGCAGCTTGTCCGACAGCCCTAATGAAAAACTGTTTTTT,CASSLSDSPNEKLFF
once,TRBD1,TRBV6-5,TRBJ1-1,TGTGCCAGCAGTTACTTCAGGGGGACTGAAGCTTTCTTT,CASSYFRGTEAFF
NA,NA,TRBV4-3,TRBJ2-7,TGCGCCAGCAGCTCAGGGGCGTCCAATCGCCTCGGCGAGCAGTACTTC,CASSSGASNRLGEQYF
NA,TRBD1,TRBV28,TRBJ2-7,TGTGCCAGCAGTTTAAATCCAACAGGGGTGGCCTACGAGCAGTACTTC,CASSLNPTGVAYEQYF
NA,TRBD2,TRBV6-5,TRBJ2-7,TGTGCCAGCAGTTATGGTGGTAGCGGGATCAACGAGCAGTACTTC,CASSYGGSGINEQYF
NA,TRBD1,TRBV28,TRBJ1-1,TGTGCCAGCAGAATGCTAGGGGGCAGAAACACTGAAGCTTTCTTT,CASRMLGGRNTEAFF
NA,NA,TRBV7-8,TRBJ1-5,TGTGCCAGCAGCTCCTATCAGGGCTCCCTGCCCAATCAGCCCCAGCATTTT,CASSSYQGSLPNQPQHF
NA,NA,TRBV5-8,TRBJ1-2,TGTGCCAGCAGCTTGGGGCAGAACTATGGCTACACCTTC,CASSLGQNYGYTF
NA,NA,TRBV6-1,TRBJ2-3,TGTGCCAGCAGTGAATATCTGTACACAGATACGCAGTATTTT,CASSEYLYTDTQYF
NA,NA,TRBV7-2,TRBJ1-1,TGTGCCAGCAGCCGGGTCGGGTGGAACACTGAAGCTTTCTTT,CASSRVGWNTEAFF
NA,TRBD2,TRBV4-2,TRBJ2-6,TGTGCCAGCAGCCAAGGGACTAGCGGCAACTCTGGGGCCAACGTCCTGACTTTC,CASSQGTSGNSGANVLTF
once,NA,TRBV18,TRBJ2-7,TGTGCCAGCTCACCGGGGGCAGAGCAGTACTTC,CASSPGAEQYF
NA,NA,TRBV10-3,TRBJ2-1,TGTGCCATCATGTGGGACTTTTCGGGAAACAATGAGCAGTTCTTC,CAIMWDFSGNNEQFF
NA,NA,TRBV7-9,TRBJ1-2,TGTGCCAGCAGCGACCGTTCGGGGGGGCGAAACTATGGCTACACCTTC,CASSDRSGGRNYGYTF
once,TRBD2,TRBV11-2,TRBJ2-5,TGTGCCAGCAGCCTTAATAGCGGGGGGGCCGGAGAGACCCAGTACTTC,CASSLNSGGAGETQYF
NA,TRBD1,TRBV5-1,TRBJ2-1,TGCGCCAGCAGCTCGAGGGTGGGGACAGGGGGCTTTAATGAGCAGTTCTTC,CASSSRVGTGGFNEQFF
once,TRBD2,TRBV11-2,TRBJ2-7,TGTGCCAGCAGCTATAGACTAGCGGGAGGCACCTACGAGCAGTACTTC,CASSYRLAGGTYEQYF
NA,TRBD1,TRBV2,TRBJ2-4,TGTGCCAGCATCTGGACAGGCCGGTTAGCCAAAAACATTCAGTACTTC,CASIWTGRLAKNIQYF
NA,TRBD1,TRBV6-5,TRBJ2-3,TGTGCCAGCAGTTACTCCGGGACAGGGTCAGATACGCAGTATTTT,CASSYSGTGSDTQYF
NA,TRBD1,TRBV7-3,TRBJ2-1,TGTGCCAGCAGCGTCGACAGGGAAAATGAGCAGTTCTTC,CASSVDRENEQFF
once,NA,TRBV27,TRBJ1-2,TGTGCCAGCAGTTTGGAGGGAGAGCAGGACTACACCTTC,CASSLEGEQDYTF
NA,NA,TRBV6-5,TRBJ1-5,TGTGCCAGCAGTTATCCGACAGTAGATCAGCCCCAGCATTTT,CASSYPTVDQPQHF
NA,NA,TRBV27,TRBJ2-1,TGTGCCAGCAGACAACGATGGGACACCTACAATGAGCAGTTCTTC,CASRQRWDTYNEQFF